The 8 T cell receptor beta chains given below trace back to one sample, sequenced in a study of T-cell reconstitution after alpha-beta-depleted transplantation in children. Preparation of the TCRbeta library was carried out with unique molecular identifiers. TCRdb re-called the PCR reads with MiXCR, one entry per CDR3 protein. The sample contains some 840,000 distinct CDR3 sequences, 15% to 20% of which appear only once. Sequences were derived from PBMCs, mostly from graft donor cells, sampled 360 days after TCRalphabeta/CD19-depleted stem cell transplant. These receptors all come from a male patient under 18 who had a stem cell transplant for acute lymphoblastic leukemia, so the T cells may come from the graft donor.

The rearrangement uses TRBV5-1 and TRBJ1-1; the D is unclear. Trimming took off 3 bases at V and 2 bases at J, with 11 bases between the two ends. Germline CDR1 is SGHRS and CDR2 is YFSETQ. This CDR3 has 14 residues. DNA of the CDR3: TGCGCCAGCAGCTCAGCGTCGGTTAACACTGAAGCTTTCTTT. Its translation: CASSSASVNTEAFF.

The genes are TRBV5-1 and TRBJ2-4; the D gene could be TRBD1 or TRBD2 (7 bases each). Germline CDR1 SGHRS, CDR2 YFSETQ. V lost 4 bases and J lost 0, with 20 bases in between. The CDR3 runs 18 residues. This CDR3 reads CASSLRTGGGEAKNIQYF. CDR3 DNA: TGCGCCAGCAGCCTACGGACAGGCGGGGGCGAAGCCAAAAACATTCAGTACTTC.

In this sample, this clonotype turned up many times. CDR3 loop: CSVSGTTLNTGELFF. The CDR3 coding sequence is TGCAGCGTCTCGGGGACCACCTTGAACACCGGGGAGCTGTTTTTT. The chain couples TRBV29-1 to TRBJ2-2; either TRBD1 or TRBD2 may supply D (5 bases each). The CDR3 spans 15 residues. Germline assignment: CDR1 SQVTM and CDR2 ANQGSEA. Deletions cut 6 bases from V and 1 base from J, with 15 bases between.

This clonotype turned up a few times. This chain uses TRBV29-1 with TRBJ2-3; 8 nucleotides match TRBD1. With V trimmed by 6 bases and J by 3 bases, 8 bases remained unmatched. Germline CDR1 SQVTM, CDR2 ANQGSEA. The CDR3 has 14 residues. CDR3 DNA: TGCAGCGTAGGACAGGGCGGAATGACAGATACGCAGTATTTT. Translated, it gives CSVGQGGMTDTQYF.

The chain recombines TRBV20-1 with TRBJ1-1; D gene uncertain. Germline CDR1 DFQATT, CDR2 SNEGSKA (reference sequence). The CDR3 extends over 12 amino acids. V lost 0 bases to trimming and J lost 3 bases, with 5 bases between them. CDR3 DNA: TGCAGTGCTAGAGATTTCTACACTGAAGCTTTCTTT. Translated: CSARDFYTEAFF.

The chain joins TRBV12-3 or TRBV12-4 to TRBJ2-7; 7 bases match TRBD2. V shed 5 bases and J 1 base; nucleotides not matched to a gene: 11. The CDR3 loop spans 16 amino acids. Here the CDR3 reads CASSVAGAVASYEQYF. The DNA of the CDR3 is TGTGCCAGCAGTGTGGCGGGAGCAGTAGCATCCTACGAGCAGTACTTC.

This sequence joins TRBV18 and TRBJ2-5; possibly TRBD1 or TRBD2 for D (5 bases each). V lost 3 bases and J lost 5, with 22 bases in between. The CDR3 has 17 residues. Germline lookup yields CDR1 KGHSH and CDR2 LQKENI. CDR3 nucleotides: TGTGCCAGCTCACCGCTATACCCCGGGGACCGTAGGGAGACCCAGTACTTC. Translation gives CASSPLYPGDRRETQYF.

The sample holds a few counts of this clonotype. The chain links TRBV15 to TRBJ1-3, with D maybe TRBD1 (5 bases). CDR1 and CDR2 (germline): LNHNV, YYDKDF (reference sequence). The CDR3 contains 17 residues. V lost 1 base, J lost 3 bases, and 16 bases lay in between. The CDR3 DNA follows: TGTGCCACCAGCAGAGTTCCGGGCAGGAGGGGTGGAAACACCATATATTTT. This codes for CATSRVPGRRGGNTIYF.